These 23 T cell receptor beta chains originate from one sample sequenced in a study of shared clonotypes between healthy human individuals. The table came from immunoSEQ multiplex PCR; TCRdb's copy has only in-frame clones and leaves some out. The sample includes some 1.5 million clones, around 98% of them seen just once. What was sequenced was naive CD4+ T cells sorted from blood. This sample's subset: CD45RA+ positively selected. The receptors were gathered from a man aged 25-45 years in good health.

This clone was detected once. The chain combines TRBV4-3 with TRBJ2-7; no definite D call. CDR3 length equals 14 residues. The germline CDR1 and CDR2 sequences are LGHNA and YSLEER. The V end lost 2 bases, the J end lost 0 bases, and 8 bases lay between the germline ends. The DNA of the CDR3 is TGCGCCAGCAGCCAAATGCAGAGCTCCTACGAGCAGTACTTC. Its protein product is CASSQMQSSYEQYF.

With respect to this clone: The same CDR3 is also encoded by other DNA sequences in this sample. This chain joins TRBV2 and TRBJ2-7, with 9 nucleotides matching TRBD1. Germline CDR1 is SNHLY and CDR2 is FYNNEI. CDR3 length: 12 residues. V shed 8 bases and J 4 bases; nucleotides not matched to a gene: 3. The CDR3 region is CASRDREYEQYF. Here the CDR3 DNA reads TGTGCCAGCCGGGACAGGGAATACGAGCAGTACTTC. Together with reference TRBV2 and TRBJ2-7, the CDR3 gives the full variable domain: EPEVTQTPSHQVTQMGQEVILRCVPISNHLYFYWYRQILGQKVEFLVSFYNNEISEKSEIFDDQFSVERPDGSNFTLKIRSTKLEDSAMYFCASRDREYEQYFGPGTRLTVT.

J is TRBJ2-3 and V is TRBV6-6; no clear D. The germline CDR1 and CDR2 sequences are MNHNY and SVGAGI (reference sequence). The CDR3 length is 14 residues. V lost 3 bases to trimming and J lost 3 bases, with 10 bases between them. CDR3 protein: CASSYQRPTDTQYF. The CDR3, as DNA: TGTGCCAGCAGTTATCAAAGGCCTACAGATACGCAGTATTTT.

V is TRBV15 and J is TRBJ1-5; D is undetermined. CDR3 length: 15 residues. The V gene lost 0 bases and the J gene lost 5 bases, with 11 bases spanning the gap. CDR1 and CDR2 from the germline V gene are LNHNV and YYDKDF (reference sequence). The CDR3 DNA reads TGTGCCACCAGCAGAGATGGTACAGATTATCAGCCCCAGCATTTT. Its protein product is CATSRDGTDYQPQHF.

The chain employs TRBV5-6 and TRBJ2-2; no clear D. Trimming cost V 1 base and J 1 base, with 5 bases left between them. The CDR3 is 14 amino acids. Germline values: CDR1 SGHDT, CDR2 YYEEEE. Here the CDR3 reads CASSLPQNTGELFF. In DNA, the CDR3 is TGTGCCAGCAGCTTGCCCCAGAACACCGGGGAGCTGTTTTTT.

The chain recombines TRBV5-4 with TRBJ2-1; tentatively, D is TRBD1 or TRBD2 (5 bases each). V lost 0 bases and J lost 6, with 19 bases in between. CDR3 length: 17 amino acids. In germline, CDR1 is SGHNT, CDR2 YYREEE (reference sequence). CDR3 nucleotide sequence: TGTGCCAGCAGCTTGGGTTCCCCACTAGACCAGGGCAATGAGCAGTTCTTC. Translating it yields CASSLGSPLDQGNEQFF.

This chain connects TRBV27 to TRBJ2-1, with D unclear. The V end was cut by 3 bases, the J end by 5 bases, with 14 bases between. CDR3 length: 15 residues. The germline CDR1 and CDR2 sequences are MNHEY and SMNVEV (reference sequence). The CDR3 reads CASSFWRGVHNEQFF. CDR3 sequence (DNA): TGTGCCAGCAGTTTTTGGCGTGGGGTCCACAATGAGCAGTTCTTC.

The chain is built from TRBV2 and TRBJ2-2; weak D call: TRBD2 (5 bases). This CDR3 has 12 residues. Trimming removed 7 bases at V and 4 bases at J, with 7 bases between. Germline V gives CDR1 SNHLY, CDR2 FYNNEI. This chain's CDR3 is CASMGATGELFF. The CDR3 coding sequence is TGTGCCAGCATGGGAGCCACCGGGGAGCTGTTTTTT. Full variable domain (remainder filled in from reference TRBV2 and TRBJ2-2): EPEVTQTPSHQVTQMGQEVILRCVPISNHLYFYWYRQILGQKVEFLVSFYNNEISEKSEIFDDQFSVERPDGSNFTLKIRSTKLEDSAMYFCASMGATGELFFGEGSRLTVL.

This rearrangement joins TRBV2 to TRBJ2-2; D is undetermined. V shed 11 bases and J shed 8 bases, with 15 bases lying between them. Germline CDR1 is SNHLY and CDR2 is FYNNEI. This CDR3 is built from 12 residues. The CDR3 region is CAGQADDGELFF. In nucleotides, the CDR3 is TGTGCCGGTCAGGCAGACGATGGGGAGCTGTTTTTT. Complete variable domain (other parts from reference TRBV2 and TRBJ2-2): EPEVTQTPSHQVTQMGQEVILRCVPISNHLYFYWYRQILGQKVEFLVSFYNNEISEKSEIFDDQFSVERPDGSNFTLKIRSTKLEDSAMYFCAGQADDGELFFGEGSRLTVL.

The chain couples TRBV10-3 to TRBJ1-2; TRBD1 is a possible D gene (6 bases). The CDR3 covers 14 residues. The germline CDR1 and CDR2 sequences are ENHRY and SYGVKD. Trimming removed 4 bases from V and 8 bases from J, with 17 bases in between. Written as DNA, the CDR3 is TGTGCCATCAGTGTGGACAGCTCCCGTCGGGGCTACACCTTC. Encoded protein: CAISVDSSRRGYTF.

This chain uses TRBV18 with TRBJ2-7, with 11 bases that match TRBD1. Germline V gene data show CDR1 as KGHSH and CDR2 as LQKENI. This CDR3 contains 17 residues. V was clipped by 1 base and J by 3 bases; unmatched bases: 8. DNA of the CDR3: TGTGCCAGCTCACCACGGGGACAGGGGGTCATAGGCTACGAGCAGTACTTC. Protein sequence: CASSPRGQGVIGYEQYF.

The chain couples TRBV28 to TRBJ1-3; D possibly corresponds to TRBD1 (6 bases). The CDR3 extends over 15 amino acids. V shed 6 bases and J shed 7 bases, with 19 bases lying between them. Germline CDR1 reads MDHEN; CDR2 reads SYDVKM. As DNA, the CDR3 is TGTGCCAGCAGACAACCCGGAGGACAGACGAACACCATATATTTT. Residues: CASRQPGGQTNTIYF.

The chain uses TRBV28 and TRBJ1-3; D remains ambiguous. Trimming removed 6 bases at V and 3 bases at J, with 3 bases between. The germline V gene encodes CDR1 MDHEN and CDR2 SYDVKM. This CDR3 comprises 11 residues. The CDR3 region is CASRDGNTIYF. For the CDR3, the DNA is TGTGCCAGCAGGGATGGAAACACCATATATTTT.

The genes are TRBV2 and TRBJ2-7; the D call may be TRBD1 or TRBD2 (5 bases each). Trimming removed 5 bases from V and 7 bases from J, with 12 bases in between. In germline, CDR1 is SNHLY, CDR2 FYNNEI. CDR3 length equals 12 residues. In DNA form, the CDR3 reads TGTGCCAGCAGTATGTGGGGACCAGAGCAGTACTTC. Its translation is CASSMWGPEQYF.

The CDR3 coding sequence is TGTGCCAGCAGCTTAGTACTGAGGGAGCTGTTTTTT. Translating it yields CASSLVLRELFF. This chain joins TRBV13 and TRBJ2-2; no clear D gene. Germline values: CDR1 PRHDT, CDR2 FYEKMQ (reference sequence). The V gene lost 1 base and the J gene lost 9 bases, with 6 bases spanning the gap. This CDR3 spans 12 amino acids.

This chain connects TRBV10-2 to TRBJ2-1; D is possibly TRBD1 (6 bases). Germline V lookup: CDR1 WSHSY, CDR2 SAAADI. The CDR3 consists of 14 residues. V lost 10 bases to trimming and J lost 2 bases, with 15 bases between them. The CDR3 region has the DNA TGCGCCATTACCGGGACAAAGACCTACAATGAGCAGTTCTTC. It translates to CAITGTKTYNEQFF.

This clone was counted a single time. The CDR3 reads CASSPTGETYEQYF. DNA for the CDR3: TGTGCCAGCTCACCGACTGGCGAAACCTACGAGCAGTACTTC. The chain carries TRBV18 and TRBJ2-7; D is unresolved. The germline V and J ends were trimmed by 3 bases and 2 bases, with 11 bases remaining between them. Germline V gene sequence: CDR1 KGHSH, CDR2 LQKENI. The CDR3 covers 14 residues.

The CDR3, as DNA: TGTGCCACCAGCGCCGCCCGGGGGGCCAACGTCCTGACTTTC. It translates to CATSAARGANVLTF. This rearrangement joins TRBV15 to TRBJ2-6; no clear D gene. The germline V gene has CDR1 LNHNV and CDR2 YYDKDF (reference sequence). CDR3 length: 14 residues. Deletions cut 5 bases from V and 4 bases from J, with 9 bases between.

J is TRBJ2-5 and V is TRBV5-1; 14 bases are shared with TRBD2. Germline V gives CDR1 SGHRS, CDR2 YFSETQ. The CDR3 is 15 amino acids. Germline trimming cut 5 bases from V and 5 bases from J; bases unmatched to any gene: 5. This CDR3 reads CASSPWTSGGETQYF. CDR3 DNA sequence: TGCGCCAGCAGTCCCTGGACTAGCGGGGGGGAGACCCAGTACTTC.

The rearrangement links TRBV10-2 to TRBJ2-1; no firm D call. The CDR3 sequence is 13 residues long. Trimming shortened V by 2 bases and J by 4 bases, and 6 bases separated the two germline ends. CDR1 is WSHSY and CDR2 is SAAADI in the germline V gene. CDR3 protein: CASSEDWYNEQFF. CDR3 nucleotides: TGCGCCAGCAGTGAGGACTGGTACAATGAGCAGTTCTTC.

The chain combines TRBV7-2 with TRBJ2-3; TRBD2 agrees at 9 bases. Germline loops: CDR1 SGHTA, CDR2 FQGNSA. J lost 3 bases, V lost 4 bases, and 8 bases had no gene match. The CDR3 spans 16 residues. CDR3 sequence reads: CASSSIAGGVTDTQYF. The CDR3 DNA is TGTGCCAGCAGCTCCATTGCGGGAGGGGTAACAGATACGCAGTATTTT.

The V gene is TRBV28, the J gene TRBJ1-5; D uncertain. The CDR3 is made up of 16 amino acids. The germline V and J ends were trimmed by 4 bases and 5 bases, with 18 bases remaining between them. The germline gives CDR1 MDHEN, CDR2 SYDVKM. The CDR3 loop is CASSSPMVGKDQPQHF. The DNA for the CDR3 is TGTGCCAGCAGTTCCCCCATGGTAGGGAAGGATCAGCCCCAGCATTTT. The entire variable domain, with the rest obtained from reference TRBV28 and TRBJ1-5, is as follows: DVKVTQSSRYLVKRTGEKVFLECVQDMDHENMFWYRQDPGLGLRLIYFSYDVKMKEKGDIPEGYSVSREKKERFSLILESASTNQTSMYLCASSSPMVGKDQPQHFGDGTRLSIL.

The chain is built from TRBV29-1 and TRBJ2-7; 9 bases are shared with TRBD2. Germline V gene sequence: CDR1 SQVTM, CDR2 ANQGSEA. V trimming: 6 bases; J trimming: 3 bases; junction bases outside the gene matches: 3. The CDR3 has 12 residues. The CDR3 spells CSVAGGVYEQYF. The CDR3, as DNA: TGCAGCGTAGCGGGAGGAGTCTACGAGCAGTACTTC.